A single sample gave rise to the 5 T cell receptor beta chains below, sequenced in a study of beta chain features in type 1 diabetes. Reverse transcription of all isolated RNA meant that expressed TCRB transcripts were sequenced. The method was immunoSEQ multiplex PCR; TCRdb's version includes in-frame clones alone and lacks a portion of them. Among 150,000 or so clones listed, roughly 53% were seen once. Sequenced material: Tregs from blood. The receptors stem from a man younger than 35 in good health.

This clone was seen a few times. This chain links TRBV7-8 with TRBJ2-4; the D gene is possibly TRBD1 (5 bases). Germline CDR1 SGHVS, CDR2 FQNEAQ. This CDR3 region has 14 residues. V was trimmed by 5 bases and J by 6 bases, leaving 14 bases between them. This chain's CDR3 is CASSLRDSGNIQYF. The CDR3 nucleotides are TGTGCCAGCAGCCTCAGGGATTCGGGAAACATTCAGTACTTC.

The CDR3 reads CASSFGGQGNQPQHF. The CDR3, as DNA: TGTGCCAGCAGTTTCGGTGGGCAGGGGAATCAGCCCCAGCATTTT. The rearrangement joins TRBV28 to TRBJ1-5; TRBD1 is a possible D gene (6 bases). The CDR3 spans 15 residues. Trimming shortened V by 3 bases and J by 4 bases, and 13 bases separated the two germline ends. Germline CDR1 and CDR2: MDHEN and SYDVKM.

This clone has just a few counts. The V gene is TRBV6-6, the J gene TRBJ2-7; possible D gene TRBD1, 5 bases. This CDR3 region has 15 residues. The V gene's germline CDR1 is MNHNY and CDR2 SVGAGI (reference sequence). V lost 2 bases and J lost 6, with 17 bases in between. The CDR3 protein is CASSYRGHAFREQYF. CDR3 sequence (DNA): TGTGCCAGCAGTTACCGAGGACACGCTTTCCGCGAGCAGTACTTC.

The chain recombines TRBV19 with TRBJ1-1; the match to TRBD1 covers 8 bases. Germline values: CDR1 LNHDA, CDR2 SQIVND (reference sequence). The CDR3 has 14 amino acids. After removal of 5 bases from V and 5 bases from J, the junction contained 7 bases not matched to a gene. CDR3 in amino acids: CASSRTGRRTEAFF. As DNA, the CDR3 is TGTGCCAGTAGTCGGACAGGGCGGAGGACTGAAGCTTTCTTT.

The CDR3 DNA sequence: TGTGCCAGCAGCTTAGAGGTGAACCGGGTTAGTACTTACAATGAGCAGTTCTTC. Amino acid sequence: CASSLEVNRVSTYNEQFF. V and J are TRBV7-2 and TRBJ2-1; no definite D call. This CDR3 contains 18 residues. The germline CDR1 and CDR2 sequences are SGHTA and FQGNSA. Trimming removed 1 base at V and 4 bases at J, with 20 bases between.